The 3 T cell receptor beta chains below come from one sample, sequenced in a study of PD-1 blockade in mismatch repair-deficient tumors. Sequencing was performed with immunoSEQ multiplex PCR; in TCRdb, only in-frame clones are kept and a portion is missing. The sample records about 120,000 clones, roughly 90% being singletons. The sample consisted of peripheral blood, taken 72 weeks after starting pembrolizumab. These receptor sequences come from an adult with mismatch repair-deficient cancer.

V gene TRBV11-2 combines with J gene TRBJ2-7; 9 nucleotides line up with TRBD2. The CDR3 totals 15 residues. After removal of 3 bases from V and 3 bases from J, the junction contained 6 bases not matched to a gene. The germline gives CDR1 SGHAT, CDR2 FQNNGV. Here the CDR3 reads CASSLGSGSFYEQYF. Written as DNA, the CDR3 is TGTGCCAGCAGCTTGGGTAGCGGGAGTTTCTACGAGCAGTACTTC.

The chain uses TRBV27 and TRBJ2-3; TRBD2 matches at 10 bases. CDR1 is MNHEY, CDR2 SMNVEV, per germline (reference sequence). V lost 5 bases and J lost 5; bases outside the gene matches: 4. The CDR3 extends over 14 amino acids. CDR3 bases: TGTGCCAGCAGTCGGAGCGGGAGGGTAGATACGCAGTATTTT. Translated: CASSRSGRVDTQYF.

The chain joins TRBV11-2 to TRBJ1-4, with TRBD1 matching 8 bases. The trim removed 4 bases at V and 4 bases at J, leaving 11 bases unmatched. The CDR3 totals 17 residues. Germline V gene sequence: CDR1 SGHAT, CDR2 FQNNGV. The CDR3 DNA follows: TGTGCCAGCAGCTCGATGAACCCGGGACAGGATAATGAAAAACTGTTTTTT. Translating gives CASSSMNPGQDNEKLFF.